This TCR beta chain was captured by sequencing in a study of cytomegalovirus exposure and HLA in healthy donors (TCRdb year 2017). Some background on the complete study: According to an earlier analysis of 550 to 700 of the donors, 150 million to 200 million T cells yielded roughly 100 million unique TCR beta sequences and roughly 280 Gb of sequence data. Around 320 gigabases of sequencing data and some 85 million unique TCR sequences were included in an early release covering roughly 600 HLA-typed donors. Of the 300 to 450 genotyped donors, less than 85% were placed in the genetic ancestry cluster associated with self-reported Caucasian donors. The study was designed to test whether signatures of past pathogen exposure could be identified by cataloging public T cell receptors. Using immunosequencing, the study profiled T cell repertoires from fewer than 850 subjects and related those repertoires to cytomegalovirus serostatus. Besides the first cohort of around 700 subjects, a separate validation cohort made up of over 100 different subjects was used. High-throughput TCR immunosequencing, statistical association of individual TCRs with disease status, and machine learning were combined to predict cytomegalovirus infection status. To study patterns of TCR occurrence, a later analysis re-analyzed previously published TCR beta repertoires from 650 to 750 donors and added high-resolution HLA genotyping. In the later analysis, no new phenotypic data were used to find candidate immune exposures; instead, reliance was placed on TCR beta sequences and their occurrence across donors. An earlier analysis of 500 to 650 of the donors applied high-throughput TCR beta sequencing to assess whether each TCR beta V gene segment acted as functional or pseudogenic. Donor age, sex, ethnicity and CMV serostatus were compiled together with the repertoire data. Genome-wide SNP genotypes for about three fifths of the roughly 670 donors were used in a later genetic analysis, which treated that subset as a discovery cohort. Every discovery cohort repertoire had been produced on one sequencing platform. Class I and class II HLA loci were covered by the typing at four-digit resolution. Typing coverage differed by locus: A, B, C, DRB1 and DQB1 were typed in roughly 629-630 donors, DQA1 in 522, DPA1 in around 600, and DPB1 in 450 to 490. Because of strong linkage in the cohort, four to six DR-DQ haplotypes were treated as single units for association and clustering. On average, around 200,000 unique TCR beta nucleotide sequences were sequenced per donor among some 420 genotyped donors of the cohort, with 15% to 20% of those sequences being non-productive. General conclusions and limits of the study: In this cohort, only TCR beta chains were sequenced, and detectable features were limited by the absence of alpha or paired-chain data. When HLA alleles, especially DR and DQ, strongly co-occurred, TCR associations were difficult to assign to individual alleles. In a later genetic analysis, fewer N-insertions in productive TCRs were reported among donors in an Asian-associated ancestry cluster than the roughly 700-donor mean. Because HLA typing was unavailable for some donors at each locus, only the typed subset was used in association tests. The presence/absence analyses assumed that sequencing depth was roughly uniform across donors, and that assumption may not be true. The study gave a list of around 170 TCR beta chains associated with cytomegalovirus. V-gene and J-gene trimming of TCR beta chains was associated with a missense DCLRE1C variant in a later genetic analysis, and the association was replicated in an independent cohort. Because counts were too low, more than 15 rarely observed V segments, including chromosome 9 orphons, were excluded from the earlier analysis of some 590 of the donors. According to a later analysis, most CMV-associated TCR beta chains appeared to be HLA-restricted, and the HLA associations seemed to be driven largely by CMV exposure. According to the authors, the approach could potentially be generalized to other disease states and immunological phenotypes. While some public TCRs were present in many individuals, most TCR sequences turned up only very rarely across donors. A cluster of highly shared sequence variants was judged likely to represent a technical artifact of the sequencing pipeline. Correlated functional status among segregating V segments might be attributable to linkage disequilibrium, but an unknown experimental factor could not be ruled out. According to a later analysis, TCR association rates differed among HLA loci, with DRB1 alleles showing the most associated TCRs and HLA-C alleles showing the fewest. In a later analysis, HLA-associated TCR beta chains were found to be more clonally expanded and to have lower generation probabilities than equally common non-associated chains. Three of the identified cytomegalovirus-associated TCR beta chains were confirmed in vitro to be specific for cytomegalovirus antigens. A further reported finding was that TCR beta sequences accurately predicted the HLA-A and HLA-B alleles for most subjects in the first cohort. Immune exposure information for the cohort was limited to CMV serostatus. In both the original and validation cohorts, the classifier was reported to diagnose cytomegalovirus status with high specificity and sensitivity. At a false discovery rate of 0.05, a later analysis linked approximately 18,000 TCR beta sequences to specific HLA alleles. An earlier analysis of approximately 500 of the donors showed that most TCR beta V segments appeared in productive rearrangements either about 87% or about 30% of the time, which broadly matched IMGT annotations. Several of the top co-occurrence clusters appeared to be linked to parvovirus B19, influenza, CMV and Epstein-Barr virus, according to a later analysis.

Receptor amplification or capture employed the immunoSEQ multiplex PCR assay. For the multiplex PCR, a mixture combining 60 forward primers for TCR Vbeta segments and 13 reverse primers for TCR Jbeta segments was used. Amplification of the CDR3 region of rearranged TCR beta genes was performed with a multiplex PCR assay on genomic DNA. Amplified TCR beta libraries were sequenced as 87-base-pair reads on the Illumina HiSeq System. The study's processing was this. In a later analysis, 70 million to 95 million unique TCR beta chains were counted across the roughly 670 repertoires, and approximately 9.9 million of these chains were shared by at least two donors. A nearest-neighbor algorithm error-corrected the raw reads and collapsed the reads into unique sequences, merging closely related sequences to remove PCR and sequencing errors. To assign V, D and J gene segments, CDR3 sequences were aligned to IMGT reference sequences. For a sequence to be retained, a match of at least six nucleotides to both a V gene segment and a J gene segment was required. A rearrangement counted as productive if the CDR3 had no stop codons and remained in frame with V and J, and every other rearrangement counted as non-productive. Following IMGT convention, CDR3 was defined as the stretch from the second conserved V-encoded cysteine up to the conserved J-encoded phenylalanine. The earlier analysis of about 590 of the donors excluded sequences that lacked an unambiguous match to a single V gene segment. In an earlier analysis of 500 to 750 of the donors, V segments were called functional above 56.7% productive rearrangements and were called segregating when the between-donor standard deviation exceeded 5%. A statistical classification framework was built for diagnosing cytomegalovirus status from the catalog of TCR beta chain sequences. V and J gene assignment, in a later analysis, came from comparing TCR nucleotide sequences with IMGT/GENE-DB human TR gene sequences. Using the TCRdist pipeline, a later analysis assigned CDR3 sequences along with most-parsimonious VDJ recombination scenarios. A later analysis defined each TCR beta chain by its CDR3 amino acid sequence plus V-gene family, and excluded reads lacking a unique V-gene family. As a way to deal with suspected cross-contamination and a sequencing artifact, a later analysis dropped 500 to 700 nucleotide sequences that were highly shared and had low generation probability. In a later analysis, a clonal expansion index for each public chain was calculated from normalized within-repertoire ranks of inferred template counts. In a later analysis, generation probabilities were computed with a VDJ recombination model fitted to out-of-frame rearrangements, and the resulting probabilities were checked against IGoR. Hypergeometric tests were used in a later analysis to score TCR-TCR, TCR-HLA and TCR-CMV co-occurrence, with a repertoire-size bias correction applied to the TCR pairs. A later analysis estimated false discovery rates by permuting HLA or CMV assignments 20 times. In a later analysis, co-occurring TCRs were grouped using DBSCAN, with TCRdist sequence similarity added in when clustering inside HLA-allele-positive subsets. Repertoires with fewer than 30,000 or more than 120,000 public chains were left out of co-occurrence clustering, as were a handful of repertoires with anomalous nucleotide sharing. In TCRdb, the immuneACCESS table is reduced to in-frame sequences with V and J assigned. These tables do not hold every clone; where another copy was compared, an unresolved V gene accounts for under half, and the others remain unexplained. The V and J calls and clone size are taken from that table; D and trimming were inferred from the DNA. This sample's clone table shows tens of thousands of clones. The ten largest clones take up 3% to 4% of the sample.

The cohort comprised several hundred healthy bone marrow donors. At the time of sampling, every cohort member was nominally healthy, though immune exposures that went unrecorded were likely present. The donor was CMV seropositive and was included in the group of almost 300 seropositive cohort members. A peripheral blood sample was provided by each donor, and peripheral blood mononuclear cells were used for TCR beta sequencing. The Qiagen DNeasy Blood Extraction Kit was used to extract genomic DNA from the blood cell samples. On this clone itself: Its antigen is currently not known.

Sequenced input: PBMCs. The source of this sequence is a female donor in good health and CMV-seropositive.

This receptor has the CDR3 CASSSGLAGVEQFF. The base sequence is TGCGCCAGCAGCTCCGGACTAGCGGGAGTTGAGCAGTTCTTC. The chain is made from TRBV5-1 and TRBJ2-1, with 13 central nucleotides matching TRBD2. The CDR3 runs 14 amino acids, cysteine and phenylalanine included. Here the CDR3 DNA is all that survives: 42 bases in frame from base 1. The germline V gene specifies SGHRS as CDR1 and YFSETQ as CDR2. Here V drops 3 bases and J drops 9 bases, and the junction holds 3 bases not matched to any gene.